Included here is one T cell receptor (beta chain) sequence, with context. Its target is not known. Via MiXCR, TCRdb re-called the reads, giving one row per CDR3 protein. The table records roughly 990,000 distinct CDR3 sequences, approximately 31% of them present only once. These data originate in a study of T cell repertoires in cytomegalovirus infection. Study as a whole: The authors used CMV epitopes that were HLA-C-restricted (recently identified) and HLA-B-restricted (well studied). Matching HLA type and CMV infection were both indicated by public TCR beta signatures.

Findings and limits, study-wide: HLA-C-restricted TCR beta clonotypes specific for CMV led the ex vivo response. The cumulative frequency of public TCR beta families distinguished individuals who carried CMV together with the relevant HLA.

The material sequenced was cultured CD8+ T cells from PBMCs, taken from culture after CMV antigen stimulation. This sequence originates from a human donor in good health (CMV status not recorded). Some clones in this sample may be carry-over from other donors' samples.

This chain's CDR3 is CASSWTGGGFFEQYF. The CDR3 DNA sequence: TGTGCCAGCAGCTGGACTGGAGGGGGATTTTTCGAGCAGTACTTC. The chain is built from TRBV5-5 and TRBJ2-7; the D gene could be TRBD1 or TRBD2 (6 bases each). The CDR3 totals 15 residues. Germline V CDR1 and CDR2: SGHKS, YYEKEE (reference sequence). Deletions cut 3 bases from V and 6 bases from J, with 19 bases between. The whole variable domain, filled in from reference TRBV5-5 and TRBJ2-7, reads DAGVTQSPTHLIKTRGQQVTLRCSPISGHKSVSWYQQVLGQGPQFIFQYYEKEERGRGNFPDRFSARQFPNYSSELNVNALLLGDSALYLCASSWTGGGFFEQYFGPGTRLTVT.